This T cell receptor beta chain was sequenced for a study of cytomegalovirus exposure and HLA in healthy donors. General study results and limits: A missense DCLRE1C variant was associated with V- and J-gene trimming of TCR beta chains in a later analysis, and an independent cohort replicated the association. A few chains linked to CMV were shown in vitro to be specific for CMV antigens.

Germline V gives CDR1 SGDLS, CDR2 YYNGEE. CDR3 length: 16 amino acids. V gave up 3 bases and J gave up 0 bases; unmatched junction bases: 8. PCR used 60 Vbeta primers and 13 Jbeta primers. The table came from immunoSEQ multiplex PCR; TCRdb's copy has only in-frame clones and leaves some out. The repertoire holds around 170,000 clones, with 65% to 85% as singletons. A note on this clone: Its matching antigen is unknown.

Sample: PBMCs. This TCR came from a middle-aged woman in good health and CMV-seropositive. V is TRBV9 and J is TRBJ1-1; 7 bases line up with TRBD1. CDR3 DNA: TGTGCCAGCAGCGGCTCATCCGGGACAGTGAACACTGAAGCTTTCTTT. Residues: CASSGSSGTVNTEAFF.